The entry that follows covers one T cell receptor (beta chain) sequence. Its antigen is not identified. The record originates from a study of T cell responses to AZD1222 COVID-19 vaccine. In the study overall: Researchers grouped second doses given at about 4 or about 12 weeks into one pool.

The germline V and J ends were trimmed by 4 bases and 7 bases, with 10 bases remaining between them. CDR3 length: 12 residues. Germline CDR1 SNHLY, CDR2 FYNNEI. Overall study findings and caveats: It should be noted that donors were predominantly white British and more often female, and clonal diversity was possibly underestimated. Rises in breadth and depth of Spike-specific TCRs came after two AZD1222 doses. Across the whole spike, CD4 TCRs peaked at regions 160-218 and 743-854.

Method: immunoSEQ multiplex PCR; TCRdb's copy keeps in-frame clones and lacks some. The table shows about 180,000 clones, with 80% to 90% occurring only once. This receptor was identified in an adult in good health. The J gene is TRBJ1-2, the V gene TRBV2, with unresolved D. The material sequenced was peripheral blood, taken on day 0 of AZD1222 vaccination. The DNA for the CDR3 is TGTGCCAGCAGTGCCGGGGATGGTGGCTACACCTTC. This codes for CASSAGDGGYTF.